Reported below is one T cell receptor (beta chain). TCRdb re-analysed the RT-PCR reads in MiXCR, keeping a single row per CDR3 protein. Here the sample spans 550,000 to 800,000 distinct CDR3 sequences, more than 15% being singletons. This record comes from a study of response to subunit inactivated influenza vaccine. V was pared by 4 bases and J by 0 bases, with 18 bases of the junction left unmatched. Germline V gives CDR1 SGHAT, CDR2 FQDESV (reference sequence). The CDR3 is 21 residues long. The origin of this receptor is a man aged 45-65 years who received an inactivated influenza vaccine. The chain links TRBV11-1 to TRBJ1-1, with TRBD1 matching over 12 bases. Sequencing used PBMCs from blood, obtained 11 to 12 days after vaccination. The CDR3 spells CASSSDPLTGTGGRLNTEAFF. The CDR3 coding sequence is TGTGCCAGCAGCTCAGACCCTCTCACCGGGACAGGGGGCCGGTTGAACACTGAAGCTTTCTTT.